Included here is one TCR beta chain sequence, with context. Antigen: not known. At baseline, cycle 4 day 1, and cycle 7 day 1, blood was sampled. Looked up from germline, CDR1 is MNHNS and CDR2 is SASEGT. The CDR3 sequence is 15 residues long. The junction had 1 base not matched to a gene; V was cut back by 2 bases and J by 5 bases. The source of the sample is a study of OX40 agonist ivuxolimab in advanced cancers. Study background: Ivuxolimab was administered intravenously to patients at 0.01 to 10 mg/kg every 2 weeks. General study findings and limits: Relative to CD4+, CD8+ T cells held more expanded clones on average. CD4+ and CD8+ blood T cells expanded clonally by week 6 at 0.1 to 3.0 mg/kg.

The data were produced by immunoSEQ multiplex PCR, yet TCRdb's version contains in-frame clones alone and is incomplete. This sample has tens of thousands of clones, with 70% to 90% found just once. The clonotype originates from an adult with an advanced solid tumor such as melanoma, head and neck, liver or kidney cancer. J is TRBJ1-6 and V is TRBV6-1; 9 bases are shared with TRBD1. Sequenced here: CD4+ or CD8+ T cells sorted from blood, sampled in a trial of the OX40 agonist ivuxolimab. The CDR3 region has the DNA TGTGCCAGCAGTGAACGGGACAGGGATAATTCACCCCTCCACTTT. This gives the protein CASSERDRDNSPLHF.